What follows are 2 T cell receptor beta chains derived from one specimen sequenced in a study of early T cells in non-severe SARS-CoV-2 infection. TCRdb re-derived calls from the 5' RACE reads in MiXCR, one entry per CDR3 protein. In the table there are about 64,000 distinct CDR3 sequences, roughly 18% of which are singletons. Sequencing was performed on whole blood, taken at baseline. All receptors come from an adult who was a healthcare worker with PCR-confirmed SARS-CoV-2 infection or an uninfected control (not recorded which).

Only a few counts were recorded for this clonotype. This chain links TRBV7-2 with TRBJ2-1; TRBD1 might be the D (6 bases). Germline V gene sequence: CDR1 SGHTA, CDR2 FQGNSA. This CDR3 contains 19 residues. V was trimmed by 2 bases and J by 7 bases, leaving 27 bases between them. The CDR3 here is CASSLKENYGTTLRNEQFF. The CDR3 DNA is TGTGCCAGCAGCTTAAAAGAGAATTACGGGACAACTCTAAGGAATGAGCAGTTCTTC.

This clonotype was seen many times. This chain links TRBV11-2 with TRBJ1-5; no definite D call. Trimming cost V 6 bases and J 4 bases, with 13 bases left between them. Per germline, CDR1 SGHAT and CDR2 FQNNGV. This CDR3 comprises 14 residues. Here the CDR3 reads CASSTGLGNQPQHF. The CDR3 DNA sequence: TGTGCCAGCAGTACGGGCCTAGGGAATCAGCCCCAGCATTTT.